This T cell receptor beta chain was found in a study of cytomegalovirus exposure and HLA in healthy donors. As concerns this clone: What it recognizes is unknown.

Trimming took off 5 bases at V and 7 bases at J, with 23 bases between the two ends. Germline V gives CDR1 LNHDA, CDR2 SQIVND (reference sequence). This CDR3 spans 16 amino acids. Clones were sequenced by immunoSEQ multiplex PCR, and TCRdb holds only the in-frame ones, with some missing. In the table there are some 200,000 clones, roughly 84% of which are singletons. Study results and caveats: Cytomegalovirus-associated TCR beta chains were listed, numbering 164. Usually a TCR sequence was rare, but some public TCRs were found in many donors.

While the first cohort had 500 to 700 subjects, the donors belonged to the separate validation cohort of over a hundred subjects. The chain employs TRBV19 and TRBJ1-2; D possibly corresponds to TRBD1 (6 bases). The sample consisted of PBMCs. The origin of this receptor is a young woman in good health and CMV-seropositive. CDR3 DNA: TGTGCCAGTAGTCAAGCAAACAGGGCCCCTCGACTTGGCTACACCTTC. Amino acid sequence: CASSQANRAPRLGYTF.